Sequencing of this TCR beta chain was carried out in a study of regulatory T cells in long-lasting Graves disease (dated by TCRdb to the early 2020s). Study-wide context: Patients with newly diagnosed Graves' disease had been on antithyroid drugs for under 3 months. The study took place in China and was registered as a clinical trial. A total of around 35 samples underwent TCR sequencing: some 13 from persistent and roughly 20 from newly diagnosed Graves' disease patients. Patients with persistent Graves' disease were compared with patients with newly diagnosed Graves' disease using TCR sequencing and RNA sequencing of peripheral blood. What the study reported, not specific to this receptor: Preferential use of TRBV28, TRBJ1-2 and TRBJ2-5 was observed in persistent disease, whereas TRBV20-1 and TRBJ2-1 were favored in newly diagnosed disease. Compared with newly diagnosed patients, persistent Graves' disease patients had lower TCR Shannon entropy and fewer highly expanded clones, which suggests clonal expansion. The authors acknowledged the small sample size as a limitation that may reduce accuracy. Patients with persistent disease shared more public clonotypes (fewer than 3,000) than newly diagnosed patients did (around 980). Peripheral blood alone was examined, since thyroid tissue, which constituted the primary lesion, could not be accessed. Sequencing and analysis were limited to the TCR beta chain.

According to the germline V gene (reference sequence), CDR1 reads MNHEY and CDR2 reads SMNVEV. The CDR3 numbers 14 residues from cysteine through phenylalanine. Only the CDR3 part of the read is kept: 42 bases, read in frame from the first base. V lost 3 bases and J lost 7 bases, and the count of bases not matched to a germline gene is 6. The time point label on this specimen signifies: newly diagnosed GD, antithyroid drugs for less than 3 months. For both TCR sequencing and RNA sequencing, RNA was extracted from PBMCs using TRIzol. The diagnosis of Graves' disease followed American Thyroid Association guidelines. Patients for the study were recruited at an endocrinology department in Xi'an, China. Each patient gave approximately 9 milliliters of peripheral blood, collected in an EDTA anticoagulant tube. Ficoll Paque Plus density gradient separation was used to isolate PBMCs, and no further T cell sorting was performed. An Agilent 2100 Bioanalyzer and agarose gel were used to check RNA quality, and a NanoDrop 2000 was used to measure RNA concentration.

This clonotype was found many times. This clone's antigen is unknown. Qualities for individual bases were not recorded, and no much larger clone is one base off. Libraries were built with multiplex PCR. TCRdb names Illumina HiSeq 4000 as the instrument used. TCR beta libraries were built with iRepertoire HTBI primers and Arm-PCR amplification of CDR3 regions. PCR products were gel purified before sequencing. Per the authors' processing: A total of some 65 TRBV and under 15 TRBJ segments were identified across samples and were used for gene usage analysis of CDR3 amino acid clonotypes. Filtered high-quality paired reads were merged into contigs using COPE and FqMerger. BLAST was used to align contigs to IMGT TRBV, TRBD and TRBJ reference genes, and CDR3 was defined according to IMGT. Clonotypes above 0.1% frequency were classified as highly expanded clones. Shannon entropy served as the measure of repertoire diversity, while the Gini coefficient captured V-J evenness. A clonotype found in more than one individual was treated as public. The raw public reads went through TCRdb reprocessing: fastp at Q25, MiXCR clone calling, in-frame beta chains kept. CDR3 protein duplicates are merged, each entry listing the most common genes and DNA. The V and J calls and clone size come from TCRdb's table, not from the authors' own analysis. The sample contains around 400,000 distinct CDR3 sequences, about 12% of them found a single time. The top ten constitute approximately 17% of the sample.

These same data were also listed under a study on T cells in Graves' hyperthyroidism and ophthalmopathy. The second source states: Stable Graves' hyperthyroidism was defined as no progression to ophthalmopathy during 18 months of follow-up. Hyperthyroidism patients were newly diagnosed, had a disease duration of under 2 months, and were aged 18 to 65 years. Any patient with an uncontrolled infection, another autoimmune disease, pregnancy or lactation was excluded. Diagnoses were established on the basis of clinical symptoms, serum thyroxine and TRAb, thyroid ultrasound, and orbital computed tomography. A first-round RT-PCR of the TCR CDR3 used the HTBI primer set with the Qiagen OneStep RT-PCR kit. Blood samples also contained most of the expanded thyroid clonotypes (frequency above 0.001), which suggests that blood repertoires may reflect thyroid immune responses. A 13 V-J signature model separated ophthalmopathy from stable hyperthyroidism, with around 90% sensitivity and 81.08% specificity in cross-validation and 80%/75% in testing. In validation, progression to ophthalmopathy was predicted by the model with 70.59% sensitivity and nearly 75% specificity, a median of approximately 6.5 months before onset. A discovery cohort of about 100 patients, fewer than 50 with Graves' ophthalmopathy and under 60 with stable Graves' hyperthyroidism, was used to find distinguishing TCR V-J signatures. An independent validation cohort of 18 to 20 hyperthyroidism patients and about 16 patients who later progressed to ophthalmopathy tested prospective prediction of ophthalmopathy. The 100 discovery patients were randomly split 7:3 into training and test sets. In addition, the study compared T-cell repertoires in thyroid tissue and in blood from 6 or 7 Graves' hyperthyroidism patients. Once sampling was done, hyperthyroidism patients were given methimazole at a starting dose of 30 mg daily, whereas ophthalmopathy patients were given high-dose intravenous methylprednisolone. The libraries were constructed in a second round of multiplex PCR and then size-selected and purified. The libraries were sequenced on an Illumina HiSeq2000 using paired-end 100 bp reads. SOAPnuke was used to process the raw data, removing reads that contained adapters or uncalled bases, had a mean Phred below 15, or lacked an exact match to the constant primer or identifier. High-quality paired reads were merged with COPE v1.2.5, and unique nucleotide sequences were defined as clonotypes. Clonotypes were aligned to IMGT TRBV, TRBD and TRBJ reference segments using MiTCR v1.1. Only V-J combinations with frequency above 0.0001, covering roughly 99% of repertoires, were analysed. A TCS score was defined as the ratio of F50 (clonal expansion) to E x V (chaos), with BLOSUM62-based TCRdist applied between CDR3 peptides within each V-J. Welch's t-statistics and random forest reduced just over 500 V-J features to about 13, which were used in a naive Bayes classifier (R e1071). No statistical method was used to set the sample size in advance, and investigators knew the group allocation. The paper reports TCR Vbeta CDR3 sequencing of fewer than 150 peripheral blood samples: around 45 ophthalmopathy, approximately 74 hyperthyroidism and approximately 17 progressor patients.

Here the chain combines TRBV27 and TRBJ2-1; 7 junctional bases match TRBD2. This TCR came from a woman between 18 and 29 years old with Graves disease. Donor details come from another sample of the same person, matched by shared clones. The input for sequencing was peripheral blood mononuclear cells (PBMCs), taken at new diagnosis, from a patient treated with antithyroid drugs. The DNA is as follows: TGTGCCAGCAGTTTTATCAGCGGGGTTAATGAGCAGTTCTTC. Translation gives CASSFISGVNEQFF.